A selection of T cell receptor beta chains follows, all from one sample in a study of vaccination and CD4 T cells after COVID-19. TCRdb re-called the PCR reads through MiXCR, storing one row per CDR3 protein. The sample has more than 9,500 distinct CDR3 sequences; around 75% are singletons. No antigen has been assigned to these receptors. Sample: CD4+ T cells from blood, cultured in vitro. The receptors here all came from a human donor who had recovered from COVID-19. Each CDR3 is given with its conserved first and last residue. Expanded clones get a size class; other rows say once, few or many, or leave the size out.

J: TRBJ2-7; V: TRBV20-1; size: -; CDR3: CSARDLRTRAFYEQYF
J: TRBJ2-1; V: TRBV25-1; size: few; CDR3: CASTRGGGRREQFF
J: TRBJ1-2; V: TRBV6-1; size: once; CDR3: CASSPGAERGYGYTF
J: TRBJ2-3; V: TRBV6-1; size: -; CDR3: CASSRDFTDTQYF
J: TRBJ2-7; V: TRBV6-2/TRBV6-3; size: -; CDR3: CASSVQGYEQYF
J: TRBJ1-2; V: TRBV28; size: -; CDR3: CASSVGGANYGYTF
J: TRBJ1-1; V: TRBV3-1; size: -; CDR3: CASSRNPGTGNMNTEAFF
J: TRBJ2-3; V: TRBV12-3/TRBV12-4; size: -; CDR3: CASSDSYTDTQYF
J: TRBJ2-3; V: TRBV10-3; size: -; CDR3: CAISGLGGTDTQYF
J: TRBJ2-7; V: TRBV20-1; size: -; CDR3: CSARVPSGGPYRNEQYF
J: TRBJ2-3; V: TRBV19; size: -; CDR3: CASSMDKGTDTQYF
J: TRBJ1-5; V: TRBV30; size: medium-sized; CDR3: CAWATRGQSPQHF
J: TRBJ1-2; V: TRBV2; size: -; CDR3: CASSYKDRQGDYTF
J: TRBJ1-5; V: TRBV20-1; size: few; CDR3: CSARVTGLNQPQHF
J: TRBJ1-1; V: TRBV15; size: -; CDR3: CATSRDGRGQDLGTTEAFF
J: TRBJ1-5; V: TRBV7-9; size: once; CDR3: CASSLVRDSYSNQPQHF
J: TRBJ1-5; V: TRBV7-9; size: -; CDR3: CASSATGGNQPQHF
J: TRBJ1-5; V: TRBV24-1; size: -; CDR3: CATSDTGTKNQPQHF
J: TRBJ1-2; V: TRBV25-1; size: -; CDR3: CASSEYGGAFYGYTF
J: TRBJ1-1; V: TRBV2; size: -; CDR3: CASSQTGTGTEAFF
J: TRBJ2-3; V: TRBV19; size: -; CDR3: CASTPSGSGTDTQYF
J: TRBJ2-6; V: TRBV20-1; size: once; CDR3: CSAVLSGANVLTF
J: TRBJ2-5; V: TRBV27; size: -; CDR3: CASSSYPTGTQYF
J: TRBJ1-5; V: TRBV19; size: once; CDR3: CASSIGRQEKSNQPQHF
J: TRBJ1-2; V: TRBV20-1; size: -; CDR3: CSARGGGAGYGYTF
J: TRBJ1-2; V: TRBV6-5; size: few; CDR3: CASSYSEGSGYTF
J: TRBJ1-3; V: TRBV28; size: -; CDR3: CASSLRGVGGNTIYF
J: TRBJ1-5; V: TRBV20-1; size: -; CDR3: CSARVGQGFNQPQHF
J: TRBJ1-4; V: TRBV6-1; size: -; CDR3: CASIWGGGNEKLFF
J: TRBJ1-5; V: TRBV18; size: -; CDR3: CASSPGGSAGFGQPQHF